This T cell receptor beta chain was profiled in a study of blood T cell repertoires in COVID-19. Study details: Researchers got acute and convalescent COVID-19 samples from the United States, Italy and Spain. T cells, B-cell-depleted T cells, or PBMCs supplied cDNA or gDNA.

The V and J ends lost 6 bases and 6 bases respectively, with 8 bases between them. This CDR3 region has 11 residues. The protocol was immunoSEQ multiplex PCR, while the TCRdb copy is restricted to in-frame clones and leaves out a portion. The sample carries about 33,000 clones, about 85% recorded once. The chain uses TRBV12-3 or TRBV12-4 and TRBJ1-1; D gene ambiguous. The source material was peripheral blood. The receptor was isolated from a woman older than 75 with active or convalescent COVID-19. The CDR3 DNA reads TGTGCCAGCAGAGCGTCCGCTGAAGCTTTCTTT. This sequence encodes CASRASAEAFF.